Presented here are 8 T cell receptor beta chains from one specimen sequenced in a study of identical twins. One entry per CDR3 protein results from TCRdb running MiXCR on the 5' RACE reads. The sample records about 490,000 distinct CDR3 sequences, 13% to 15% being singletons. The data were also submitted as part of a second study, on yellow fever vaccine responses in identical twins.

The sequenced sample was CD4+ T cells sorted from blood. These receptors all come from a woman aged 18-29 years in good health.

This clonotype was detected a few times. J is TRBJ2-7 and V is TRBV10-3, with TRBD2 as a possible D gene (6 bases). The germline V gene has CDR1 ENHRY and CDR2 SYGVKD. The CDR3 contains 14 residues. V was clipped by 3 bases and J by 3 bases, with 12 bases between them. As DNA, the CDR3 is TGTGCCATCAGTGACAGGCGGGATCACTACGAGCAGTACTTC. Its protein product is CAISDRRDHYEQYF.

This clonotype was detected a few times. This chain uses TRBV5-1 with TRBJ1-2, with 8 nucleotides matching TRBD1. This CDR3 region has 14 residues. V gave up 3 bases and J gave up 7 bases; unmatched junction bases: 8. Per germline, CDR1 SGHRS and CDR2 YFSETQ. In DNA, the CDR3 is TGCGCCAGCAGCTCGCTCAGGACAGGGTCTGGCTACACCTTC. It translates to CASSSLRTGSGYTF.

V is TRBV5-1 and J is TRBJ2-5, with 12 bases matching TRBD2. J gave up 4 bases and V 1 base, and 8 bases lay outside the gene matches. The germline V gene has CDR1 SGHRS and CDR2 YFSETQ. This CDR3 contains 17 residues. The CDR3 loop is CASSLSLGTSGLETQYF. CDR3 bases: TGCGCCAGCAGCTTGTCTCTCGGGACTAGCGGGTTAGAGACCCAGTACTTC.

The chain combines TRBV12-3 or TRBV12-4 with TRBJ1-2; D ambiguous. The V gene lost 1 base and the J gene lost 4 bases, with 7 bases spanning the gap. The length of the CDR3 is 13 residues. The CDR3 bases are TGTGCCAGCAGTTTAGGACATATCTATGGCTACACCTTC. It translates to CASSLGHIYGYTF.

This clonotype was detected a few times. The chain is built from TRBV9 and TRBJ1-3; no firm D call. This CDR3 has 16 residues. Germline V gives CDR1 SGDLS, CDR2 YYNGEE. V was clipped by 0 bases and J by 0 bases, with 10 bases between them. CDR3 residues: CASSVGVGDSGNTIYF. The CDR3 DNA follows: TGTGCCAGCAGCGTAGGGGTGGGCGACTCTGGAAACACCATATATTTT.

This clonotype was found a few times. The gene calls are TRBV20-1 and TRBJ1-4; 9 nucleotides match TRBD1. V shed 1 base, J shed 8 bases, and the junction held 2 bases outside the gene matches. There are 13 residues in the CDR3. Germline loops: CDR1 DFQATT, CDR2 SNEGSKA (reference sequence). The CDR3 region is CSARGGTGEKLFF. Here the CDR3 DNA reads TGCAGTGCTAGAGGGGGGACAGGGGAAAAACTGTTTTTT.

This clonotype occurred a few times. The V call is TRBV7-9, the J call TRBJ1-1; 7 nucleotides line up with TRBD1. The CDR3 totals 13 residues. V lost 8 bases and J lost 5; bases outside the gene matches: 8. The germline V gene has CDR1 SEHNR and CDR2 FQNEAQ (reference sequence). The CDR3 DNA reads as TGTGCCAGCGCGACAGGGCGTGGGACTGAAGCTTTCTTT. It specifies CASATGRGTEAFF.

The chain uses TRBV20-1 and TRBJ2-2; D uncertain. The CDR3 spans 11 residues. Trimming removed 2 bases at V and 8 bases at J, with 6 bases between. CDR1 and CDR2 (germline): DFQATT, SNEGSKA (reference sequence). CDR3 sequence (DNA): TGCAGTGCTAGAAATTCAGGGGAGCTGTTTTTT. Amino acid sequence: CSARNSGELFF.